This T cell receptor beta chain was found in a study of cytomegalovirus exposure and HLA in healthy donors. The study ran its PCR with 60 Vbeta and 13 Jbeta primers. The method was immunoSEQ multiplex PCR; TCRdb's version includes in-frame clones alone and lacks a portion of them. Counted here are roughly 110,000 clones, more than 75% occurring once; the ten biggest clones make up around 5.8%. This CDR3 comprises 15 residues. J was trimmed by 1 base and V by 5 bases; bases with no gene match: 6. Germline V gives CDR1 MGHDK, CDR2 SYGVNS. Sequencing used PBMCs. This TCR was sampled from a woman aged 50 to 65 in good health and CMV-seropositive. V gene TRBV25-1 combines with J gene TRBJ1-1, with 8 positions matching TRBD1. CDR3 region: CASSKQGATNTEAFF. In DNA, the CDR3 is TGTGCCAGCAGTAAGCAGGGGGCAACGAACACTGAAGCTTTCTTT.